This TCR beta chain was recovered during a study of beta chain features in type 1 diabetes. Regarding the study as a whole: Researchers report that Type 1 diabetes patients had moderately but significantly shorter TCRB CDR3s across all four CD4+ subsets. The similarity of naive, central memory and Treg TCRB repertoires appeared greater among patients than among healthy donors.

With respect to this clone: The target antigen is unknown.

This CDR3 region has 18 residues. V shed 0 bases and J 0 bases; nucleotides not matched to a gene: 8. Germline V gene lookup returns CDR1 LNHNV and CDR2 YYDKDF (reference sequence). The sequenced template was cDNA made from the entire isolated RNA. The repertoire was sequenced with immunoSEQ multiplex PCR; TCRdb's copy has only in-frame clones and lacks some. This table holds approximately 280,000 clones, around 16% found once. The chain has TRBV15 and TRBJ1-3, with 7 bases identical to TRBD1. The specimen sequenced was naive CD4+ T cells from blood. The clonotype was recovered from a man aged 18 to 29 with type 1 diabetes. The CDR3 bases are TGTGCCACCAGCAGAGACGATACAGGGGCTGTCTCTGGAAACACCATATATTTT. Its protein is CATSRDDTGAVSGNTIYF.